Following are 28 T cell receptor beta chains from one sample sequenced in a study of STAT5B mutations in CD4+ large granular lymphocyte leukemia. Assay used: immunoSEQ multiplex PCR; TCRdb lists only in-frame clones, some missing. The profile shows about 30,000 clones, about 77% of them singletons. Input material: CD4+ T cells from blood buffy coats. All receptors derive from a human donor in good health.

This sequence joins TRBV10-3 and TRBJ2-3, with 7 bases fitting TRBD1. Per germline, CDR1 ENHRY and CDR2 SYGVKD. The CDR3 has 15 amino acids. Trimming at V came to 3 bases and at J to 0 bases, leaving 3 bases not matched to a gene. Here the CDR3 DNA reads TGTGCCATCAGTGATCCGGGACAGAGCACAGATACGCAGTATTTT. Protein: CAISDPGQSTDTQYF.

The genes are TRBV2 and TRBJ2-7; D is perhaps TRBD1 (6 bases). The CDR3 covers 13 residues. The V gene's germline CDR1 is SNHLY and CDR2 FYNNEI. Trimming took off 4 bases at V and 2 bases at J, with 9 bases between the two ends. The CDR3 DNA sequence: TGTGCCAGCAGTGTGGGACAAACCTACGAGCAGTACTTC. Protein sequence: CASSVGQTYEQYF.

CDR3 bases: TGTGCCAGCAGCGTAGGACTTACCTCCTACAATGAGCAGTTCTTC. Amino acids: CASSVGLTSYNEQFF. V is TRBV9 and J is TRBJ2-1, with D uncertain. The CDR3 sequence is 15 residues long. From germline, CDR1 is SGDLS and CDR2 YYNGEE. The V and J ends lost 0 bases and 0 bases respectively, with 7 bases between them.

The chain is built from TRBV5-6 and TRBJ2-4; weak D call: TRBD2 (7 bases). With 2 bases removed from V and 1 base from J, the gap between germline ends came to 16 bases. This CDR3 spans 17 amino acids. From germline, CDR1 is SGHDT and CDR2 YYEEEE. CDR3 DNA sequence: TGTGCCAGCAGCTTACCTAAACGGGGGGCTGCCAAAAACATTCAGTACTTC. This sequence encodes CASSLPKRGAAKNIQYF.

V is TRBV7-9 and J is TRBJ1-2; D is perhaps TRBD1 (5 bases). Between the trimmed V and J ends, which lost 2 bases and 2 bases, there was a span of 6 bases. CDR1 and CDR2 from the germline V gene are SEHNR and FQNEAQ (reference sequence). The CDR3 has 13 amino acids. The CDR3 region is CASSLQGNYGYTF. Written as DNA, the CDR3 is TGTGCCAGCAGCTTACAGGGAAACTATGGCTACACCTTC.

The CDR3: CASRTGILNYEQYF. DNA of the CDR3: TGCGCCAGCAGGACCGGGATCCTAAACTACGAGCAGTACTTC. The chain combines TRBV5-1 with TRBJ2-7; perhaps TRBD2 as D (5 bases). Germline lookup yields CDR1 SGHRS and CDR2 YFSETQ. The CDR3 contains 14 residues. V was clipped by 5 bases and J by 3 bases, with 15 bases between them.

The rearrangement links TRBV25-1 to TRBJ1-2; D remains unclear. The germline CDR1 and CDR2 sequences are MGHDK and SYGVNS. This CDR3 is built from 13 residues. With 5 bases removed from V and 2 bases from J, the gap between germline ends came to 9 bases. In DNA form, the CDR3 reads TGTGCCAGCAGTTTCGCAGAGAACTATGGCTACACCTTC. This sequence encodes CASSFAENYGYTF.

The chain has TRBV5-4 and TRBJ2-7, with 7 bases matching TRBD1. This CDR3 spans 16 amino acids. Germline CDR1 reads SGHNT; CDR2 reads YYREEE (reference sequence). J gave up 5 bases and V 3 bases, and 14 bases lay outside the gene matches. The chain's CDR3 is CASSSPQGTLNHEQYF. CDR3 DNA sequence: TGTGCCAGCAGCTCCCCACAGGGGACCCTTAACCACGAGCAGTACTTC.

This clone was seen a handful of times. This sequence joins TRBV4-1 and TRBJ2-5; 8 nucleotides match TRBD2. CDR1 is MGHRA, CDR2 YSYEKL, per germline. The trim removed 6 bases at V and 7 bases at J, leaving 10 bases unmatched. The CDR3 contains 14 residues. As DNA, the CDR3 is TGCGCCAGCAGACCCGGACTTGCGGGAGGGACCCAGTACTTC. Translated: CASRPGLAGGTQYF.

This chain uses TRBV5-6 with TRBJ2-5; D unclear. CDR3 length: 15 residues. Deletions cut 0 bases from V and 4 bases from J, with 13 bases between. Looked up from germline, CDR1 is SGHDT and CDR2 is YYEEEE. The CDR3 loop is CASSLGLSWGETQYF. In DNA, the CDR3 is TGTGCCAGCAGCTTGGGTCTCAGCTGGGGAGAGACCCAGTACTTC. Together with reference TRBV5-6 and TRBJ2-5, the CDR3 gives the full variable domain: DAGVTQSPTHLIKTRGQQVTLRCSPKSGHDTVSWYQQALGQGPQFIFQYYEEEERQRGNFPDRFSGHQFPNYSSELNVNALLLGDSALYLCASSLGLSWGETQYFGPGTRLLVL.

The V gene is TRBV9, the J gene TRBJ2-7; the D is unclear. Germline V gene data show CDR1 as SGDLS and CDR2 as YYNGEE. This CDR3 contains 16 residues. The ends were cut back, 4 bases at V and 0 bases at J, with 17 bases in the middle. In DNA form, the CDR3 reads TGTGCCAGCAGCCCCGGGCCCTTTTCTAGCTCCTACGAGCAGTACTTC. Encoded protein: CASSPGPFSSSYEQYF.

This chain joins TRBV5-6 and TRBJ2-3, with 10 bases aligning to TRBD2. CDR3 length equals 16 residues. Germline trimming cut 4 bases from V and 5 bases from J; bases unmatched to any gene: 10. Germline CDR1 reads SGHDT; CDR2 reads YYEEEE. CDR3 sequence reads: CASSDLSGGAVDTQYF. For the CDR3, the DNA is TGTGCCAGCAGCGACTTGAGCGGGGGGGCCGTAGATACGCAGTATTTT.

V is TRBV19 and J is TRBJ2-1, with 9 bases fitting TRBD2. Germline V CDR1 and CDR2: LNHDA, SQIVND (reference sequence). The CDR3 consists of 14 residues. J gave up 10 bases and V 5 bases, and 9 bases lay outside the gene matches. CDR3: CASSPSGAPGEQFF. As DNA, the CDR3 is TGTGCCAGTAGTCCTAGCGGGGCCCCAGGAGAGCAGTTCTTC.

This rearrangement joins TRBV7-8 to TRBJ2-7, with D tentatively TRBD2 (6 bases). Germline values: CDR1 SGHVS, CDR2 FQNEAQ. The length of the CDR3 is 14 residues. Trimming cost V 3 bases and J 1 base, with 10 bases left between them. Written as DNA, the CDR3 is TGTGCCAGCAGCTTCAGGGAGGATTCCTACGAGCAGTACTTC. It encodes CASSFREDSYEQYF.

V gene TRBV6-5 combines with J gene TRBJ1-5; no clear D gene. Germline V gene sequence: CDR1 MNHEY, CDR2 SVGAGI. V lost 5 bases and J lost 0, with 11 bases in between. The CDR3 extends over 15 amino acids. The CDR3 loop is CASSPRAVSNQPQHF. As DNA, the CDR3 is TGTGCCAGCAGTCCCCGGGCCGTTAGCAATCAGCCCCAGCATTTT.

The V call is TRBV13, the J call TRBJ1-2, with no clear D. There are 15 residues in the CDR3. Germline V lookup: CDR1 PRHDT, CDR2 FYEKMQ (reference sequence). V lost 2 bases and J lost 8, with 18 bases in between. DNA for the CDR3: TGTGCCAGCAGCTTATATTCGGTGGTGGGCTGGGGCTACACCTTC. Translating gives CASSLYSVVGWGYTF. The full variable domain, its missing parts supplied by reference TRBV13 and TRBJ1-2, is AAGVIQSPRHLIKEKRETATLKCYPIPRHDTVYWYQQGPGQDPQFLISFYEKMQSDKGSIPDRFSAQQFSDYHSELNMSSLELGDSALYFCASSLYSVVGWGYTFGSGTRLTVV.

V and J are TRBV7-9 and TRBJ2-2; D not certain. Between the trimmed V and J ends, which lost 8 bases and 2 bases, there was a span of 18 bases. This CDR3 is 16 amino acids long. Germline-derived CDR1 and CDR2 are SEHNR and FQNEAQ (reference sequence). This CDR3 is CASPAADHLNTGELFF. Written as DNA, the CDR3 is TGTGCCAGCCCCGCGGCGGACCACCTTAACACCGGGGAGCTGTTTTTT.

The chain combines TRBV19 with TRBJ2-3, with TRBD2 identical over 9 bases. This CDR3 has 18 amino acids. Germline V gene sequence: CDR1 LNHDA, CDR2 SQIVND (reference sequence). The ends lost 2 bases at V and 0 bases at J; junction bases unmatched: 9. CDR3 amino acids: CASSILAGTPPSTDTQYF. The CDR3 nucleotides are TGTGCCAGTAGTATACTAGCGGGGACGCCCCCTAGCACAGATACGCAGTATTTT.

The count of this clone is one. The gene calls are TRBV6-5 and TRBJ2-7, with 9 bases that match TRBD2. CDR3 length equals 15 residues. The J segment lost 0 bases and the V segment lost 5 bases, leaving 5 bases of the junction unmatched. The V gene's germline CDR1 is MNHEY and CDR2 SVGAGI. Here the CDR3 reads CASSGAGGASYEQYF. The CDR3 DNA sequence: TGTGCCAGCAGTGGGGCGGGGGGGGCCTCCTACGAGCAGTACTTC.

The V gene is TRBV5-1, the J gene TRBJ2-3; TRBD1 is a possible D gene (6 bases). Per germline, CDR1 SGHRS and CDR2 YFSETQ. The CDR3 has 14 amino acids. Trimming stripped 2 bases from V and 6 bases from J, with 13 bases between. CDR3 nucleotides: TGCGCCAGCAGCTTTGAGGGTAGGGGGGATACGCAGTATTTT. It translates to CASSFEGRGDTQYF.

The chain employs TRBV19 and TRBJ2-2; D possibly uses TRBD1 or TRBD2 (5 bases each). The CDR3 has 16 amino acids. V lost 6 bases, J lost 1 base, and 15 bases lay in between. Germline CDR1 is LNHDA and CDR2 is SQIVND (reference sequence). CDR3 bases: TGTGCCAGTAGAAATTCCGGGACGAGGAACACCGGGGAGCTGTTTTTT. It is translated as CASRNSGTRNTGELFF.

The CDR3 coding sequence is TGTGCCAGCAGCAAAAAGGTTCGAGGAGCTTTCTTT. This sequence encodes CASSKKVRGAFF. The rearrangement uses TRBV21-1 and TRBJ1-1. TRBV21-1 is a listed pseudogene. CDR3 length: 12 residues.

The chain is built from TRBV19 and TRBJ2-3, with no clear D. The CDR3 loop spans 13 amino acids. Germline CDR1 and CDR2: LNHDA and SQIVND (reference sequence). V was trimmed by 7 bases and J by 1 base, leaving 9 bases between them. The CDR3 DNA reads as TGTGCCAGTACCCCAAAGGGCACAGATACGCAGTATTTT. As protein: CASTPKGTDTQYF.

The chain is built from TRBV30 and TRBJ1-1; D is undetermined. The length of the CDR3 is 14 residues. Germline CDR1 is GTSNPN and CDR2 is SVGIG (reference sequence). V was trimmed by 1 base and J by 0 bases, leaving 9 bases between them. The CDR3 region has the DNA TGTGCCTGGAGTGGGGCGATCATGAACACTGAAGCTTTCTTT. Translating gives CAWSGAIMNTEAFF. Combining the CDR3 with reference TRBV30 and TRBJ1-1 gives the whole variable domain SQTIHQWPATLVQPVGSPLSLECTVEGTSNPNLYWYRQAAGRGLQLLFYSVGIGQISSEVPQNLSASRPQDRQFILSSKKLLLSDSGFYLCAWSGAIMNTEAFFGQGTRLTVV.

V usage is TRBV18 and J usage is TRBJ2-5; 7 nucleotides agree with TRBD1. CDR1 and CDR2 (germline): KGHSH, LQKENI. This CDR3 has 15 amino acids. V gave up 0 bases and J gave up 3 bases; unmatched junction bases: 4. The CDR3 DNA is TGTGCCAGCTCACCACCGGGACAGCTAAAAGAGACCCAGTACTTC. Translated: CASSPPGQLKETQYF.

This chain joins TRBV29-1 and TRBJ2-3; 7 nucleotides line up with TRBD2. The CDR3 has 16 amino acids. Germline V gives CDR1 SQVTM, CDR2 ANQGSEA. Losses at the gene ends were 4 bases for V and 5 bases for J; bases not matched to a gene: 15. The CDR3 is CSVVPRSGKLRDTQYF. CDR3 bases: TGCAGCGTTGTCCCGAGAAGCGGGAAGCTTAGAGATACGCAGTATTTT.

This CDR3 reads CASSLKRGVTDTQYF. The DNA of the CDR3 is TGCGCCAGCAGCTTGAAGCGGGGGGTCACAGATACGCAGTATTTT. The rearrangement joins TRBV5-1 to TRBJ2-3, with 9 bases fitting TRBD2. The CDR3 is 15 residues long. Germline V CDR1 and CDR2: SGHRS, YFSETQ. The trim removed 1 base at V and 2 bases at J, leaving 2 bases unmatched.

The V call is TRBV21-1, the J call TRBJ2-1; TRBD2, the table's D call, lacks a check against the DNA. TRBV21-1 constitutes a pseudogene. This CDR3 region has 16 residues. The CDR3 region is CASSKALNCLYNEQFF. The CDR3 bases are TGTGCCAGCAGCAAAGCGCTTAACTGTTTGTACAATGAGCAGTTCTTC.